Shown below are 21 T cell receptor beta chains from a single sample sequenced in a study of molecular identifiers for immune sequencing clone quantification. TCRdb re-called the PCR reads with MiXCR, one entry per CDR3 protein. The sample consists of approximately 670,000 distinct CDR3 sequences, 20% of them appearing once. The sequenced sample consisted of naive CD8+ T cells from blood, with Jurkat cell RNA spiked in. Subset of the sample: FACS-sorted CD8+CD4-CCR7+CD45RA+ naive T cells. The receptors here all came from a human donor in good health. Some libraries in this study had Jurkat cell RNA spiked in.

This clonotype was detected many times. The CDR3 here is CASSSDRIHGELFF. The CDR3 DNA reads TGTGCCAGCAGCTCAGACAGGATTCACGGGGAGCTGTTTTTT. The chain joins TRBV7-9 to TRBJ2-2; D is perhaps TRBD1 (6 bases). Germline-derived CDR1 and CDR2 are SEHNR and FQNEAQ (reference sequence). This CDR3 spans 14 amino acids. The ends were cut back, 4 bases at V and 7 bases at J, with 13 bases in the middle.

This clonotype was seen more than once but under ten times. The chain has TRBV27 and TRBJ2-1; 7 nucleotides agree with TRBD2. CDR1 and CDR2 (germline): MNHEY, SMNVEV (reference sequence). Trimming cost V 5 bases and J 4 bases; bases outside gene matches: 11. The CDR3 contains 16 residues. The CDR3: CASSPRLALSYNEQFF. The CDR3 DNA follows: TGTGCCAGCAGTCCTCGACTAGCCCTCAGTTACAATGAGCAGTTCTTC.

This clonotype was found many times. The rearrangement links TRBV9 to TRBJ2-3; TRBD1 matches 8 bases. CDR3 length equals 16 residues. Trimming at V came to 3 bases and at J to 5 bases, leaving 11 bases not matched to a gene. CDR1 SGDLS and CDR2 YYNGEE come from the germline V gene. The CDR3 DNA reads TGTGCCAGCAGCGATCCGCGACAGGGGATGAGAGATACGCAGTATTTT. Amino acid sequence: CASSDPRQGMRDTQYF.

As concerns this clonotype: One base away lies a much larger clone, so this may be a sequencing read error. The chain carries TRBV24-1 and TRBJ2-3, with 9 bases fitting TRBD2. The V gene end was trimmed by 0 bases and the J gene end by 3 bases; junction bases not matched to a gene: 12. The CDR3 totals 19 residues. Germline V lookup: CDR1 KGHDR, CDR2 SFDVKD. CDR3 loop: CATSDLSEREAPRTDTQYF. The CDR3 DNA sequence: TGTGCCACCAGTGATTTGTCCGAGCGGGAGGCGCCCAGGACAGATACGCAGTATTTT.

This clonotype was picked up many times. The chain recombines TRBV30 with TRBJ2-3; TRBD1 might be the D (6 bases). The CDR3 sequence is 12 residues long. Germline assignment: CDR1 GTSNPN and CDR2 SVGIG (reference sequence). Trimming took 4 bases from V and 1 from J, leaving 6 bases between them. This CDR3 reads CAWNRGTDTQYF. CDR3 nucleotide sequence: TGTGCCTGGAACAGGGGCACAGATACGCAGTATTTT.

This clonotype was seen repeatedly, ten times or more. V and J are TRBV7-9 and TRBJ2-7; 9 bases line up with TRBD2. CDR1 SEHNR and CDR2 FQNEAQ come from the germline V gene (reference sequence). The trim removed 5 bases at V and 7 bases at J, leaving 15 bases unmatched. The CDR3 totals 16 residues. The CDR3 reads CASSNLEVAGDEEQYF. CDR3 nucleotides: TGTGCCAGCAGCAATTTGGAGGTAGCGGGAGATGAGGAGCAGTACTTC. The full variable domain, in which reference TRBV7-9 and TRBJ2-7 provide the parts outside the CDR3, is DTGVSQNPRHKITKRGQNVTFRCDPISEHNRLYWYRQTLGQGPEFLTYFQNEAQLEKSRLLSDRFSAERPKGSFSTLEIQRTEQGDSAMYLCASSNLEVAGDEEQYFGPGTRLTVT.

This clonotype appeared many times. The rearrangement links TRBV29-1 to TRBJ2-2, with D tentatively TRBD1 (6 bases). CDR1 and CDR2 (germline): SQVTM, ANQGSEA. This CDR3 spans 13 amino acids. With 6 bases removed from V and 1 base from J, the gap between germline ends came to 9 bases. The CDR3 loop reads CSVDSMNTGELFF. The CDR3 region has the DNA TGCAGCGTGGACAGTATGAACACCGGGGAGCTGTTTTTT.

On this clonotype itself: The germline gene is not matched at one end of the junction; a read error may be the cause. The genes are TRBV6-5 and TRBJ1-2, with D perhaps TRBD1 (5 bases). Germline V gives CDR1 MNHEY, CDR2 SVGAGI. CDR3 length: 13 amino acids. CDR3 DNA sequence: TGTGCCAGCAGTCTTGGGACTAACCATGGCTACACCTTC. As protein: CASSLGTNHGYTF.

A few counts support this clonotype. The genes are TRBV12-3 or TRBV12-4 and TRBJ2-7; the D gene is possibly TRBD1 (5 bases). The CDR3 consists of 13 residues. Deletions cut 6 bases from V and 4 bases from J, with 13 bases between. CDR3 sequence (DNA): TGTGCCAGCAGCCCTCTCCAGGGTTACGAGCAGTACTTC. Protein product: CASSPLQGYEQYF.

A remark on this clonotype: At one end the junction does not follow the germline gene, possibly because of a read error. The genes are TRBV6-1 and TRBJ2-7, with 12 nucleotides matching TRBD2. Germline assignment: CDR1 MNHNS and CDR2 SASEGT. The length of the CDR3 is 16 residues. CDR3 in amino acids: CASGEPLAGGHYEQYF. The CDR3 DNA sequence: TGTGCCAGCGGTGAGCCACTAGCGGGGGGCCACTACGAGCAGTACTTC.

The chain is built from TRBV7-8 and TRBJ2-2; TRBD2 agrees at 7 bases. The length of the CDR3 is 17 residues. The trim removed 1 base at V and 0 bases at J, leaving 5 bases unmatched. From germline, CDR1 is SGHVS and CDR2 FQNEAQ. The CDR3 DNA reads TGTGCCAGCAGCTTAGAAGCTAGCGGAACGAACACCGGGGAGCTGTTTTTT. Amino acid sequence: CASSLEASGTNTGELFF.

As regards this clonotype: A much larger clone sits a single nucleotide away, making a read error possible. The chain uses TRBV20-1 and TRBJ2-7; D unresolved. The germline V gene has CDR1 DFQATT and CDR2 SNEGSKA (reference sequence). There are 12 residues in the CDR3. The ends were cut back, 5 bases at V and 3 bases at J, with 11 bases in the middle. The CDR3 loop is CSAGLLNYEQYF. The CDR3 DNA sequence: TGCAGTGCTGGTTTACTTAACTACGAGCAGTACTTC.

This clonotype has a handful of counts. Being one base from a much bigger clone, this may be a read error. V is TRBV29-1 and J is TRBJ2-7, with a tentative D call TRBD2 (6 bases). The CDR3 is made up of 13 amino acids. Germline V gene sequence: CDR1 SQVTM, CDR2 ANQGSEA. The CDR3 protein is CSVEGEVAYERYF. In nucleotides, the CDR3 is TGCAGCGTTGAGGGGGAGGTAGCCTACGAGCGGTACTTC.

V gene TRBV12-3 or TRBV12-4 combines with J gene TRBJ1-3, with D perhaps TRBD1 (6 bases). The CDR3 has 15 residues. V lost 6 bases, J lost 0 bases, and 12 bases lay in between. CDR3 residues: CASSTLQGSGNTIYF. The CDR3 coding sequence is TGTGCCAGCAGCACACTACAGGGCTCTGGAAACACCATATATTTT.

The genes are TRBV6-5 and TRBJ2-7; 13 bases align to TRBD2. The V and J ends lost 8 bases and 5 bases, in that order; junction bases with no gene match: 9. The CDR3 length is 15 residues. Per germline, CDR1 MNHEY and CDR2 SVGAGI. CDR3 residues: CASGLSGTSGNEQYF. The CDR3 DNA sequence: TGTGCCAGCGGCTTATCCGGGACTAGCGGGAACGAGCAGTACTTC.

Turning to this clonotype: Just one base apart from a much larger clone, this may be a read error. The genes are TRBV10-3 and TRBJ2-5, with a weak D call TRBD1 (5 bases). The CDR3 covers 13 residues. Germline CDR1 reads ENHRY; CDR2 reads SYGVKD. In DNA form, the CDR3 reads TGTTCCATCAGTGAGTCGACAGTCCAGGCCCAGTACTTC. This sequence encodes CSISESTVQAQYF.

This clonotype has just a few counts. The chain uses TRBV7-2 and TRBJ1-2; tentative D call: TRBD1 (5 bases). The V end lost 5 bases, the J end lost 10 bases, and 14 bases lay between the germline ends. This CDR3 spans 12 amino acids. Germline V gene lookup returns CDR1 SGHTA and CDR2 FQGNSA. This CDR3 reads CASSTIGAHYTF. In nucleotides, the CDR3 is TGTGCCAGCAGCACGATAGGGGCGCACTACACCTTC.

The genes are TRBV12-3 or TRBV12-4 and TRBJ2-1, with 9 positions matching TRBD1. The length of the CDR3 is 16 residues. J gave up 5 bases and V 5 bases, and 10 bases lay outside the gene matches. The CDR3 protein is CASSDTGTGSDNEQFF. The DNA of the CDR3 is TGTGCCAGCAGTGATACCGGGACAGGGAGCGACAATGAGCAGTTCTTC.

Concerning this clonotype itself: Relative to the germline gene, one junction end is altered; a read error may explain this. The chain employs TRBV7-9 and TRBJ1-2; no clear D gene. The CDR3 contains 12 residues. Germline V lookup: CDR1 SEHNR, CDR2 FQNEAQ (reference sequence). The CDR3 DNA follows: TGTGCCAGCAGCTTAGGGAACTATGGCTACGCCTTC. Residues: CASSLGNYGYAF.

The chain links TRBV11-2 to TRBJ2-5, with 7 bases that match TRBD1. The length of the CDR3 is 12 residues. The ends lost 1 base at V and 13 bases at J; junction bases unmatched: 6. The germline gives CDR1 SGHAT, CDR2 FQNNGV. As DNA, the CDR3 is TGTGCCAGCAGCTTAGTGGGACAGCCCTCGTACTTC. Its translation is CASSLVGQPSYF.

This clonotype has ten or more counts. The gene calls are TRBV4-3 and TRBJ1-1; D ambiguous. Trimming pared 4 bases from V and 0 bases from J, leaving 15 bases between. The CDR3 consists of 16 residues. Germline V lookup: CDR1 LGHNA, CDR2 YSLEER. CDR3 residues: CASSPVLAGLNTEAFF. CDR3 bases: TGCGCCAGCAGCCCGGTCCTGGCAGGCTTGAACACTGAAGCTTTCTTT.